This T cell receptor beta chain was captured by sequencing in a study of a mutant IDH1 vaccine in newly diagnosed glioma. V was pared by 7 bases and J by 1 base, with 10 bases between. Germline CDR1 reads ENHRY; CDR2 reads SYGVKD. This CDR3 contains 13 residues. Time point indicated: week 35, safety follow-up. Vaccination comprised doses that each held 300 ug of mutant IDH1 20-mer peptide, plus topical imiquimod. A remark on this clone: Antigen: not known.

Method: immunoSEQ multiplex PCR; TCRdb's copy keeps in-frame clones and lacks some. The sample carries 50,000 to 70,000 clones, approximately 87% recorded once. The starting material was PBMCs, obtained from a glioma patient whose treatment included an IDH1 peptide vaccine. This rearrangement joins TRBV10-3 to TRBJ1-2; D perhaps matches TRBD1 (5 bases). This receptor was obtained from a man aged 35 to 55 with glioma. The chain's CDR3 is CAIMGDVNYGYTF. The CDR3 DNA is TGTGCCATCATGGGGGACGTTAACTATGGCTACACCTTC.